This entry lists 22 T cell receptor beta chains sequenced from one sample in a study of identical twins. Each CDR3 protein is one row after TCRdb ran MiXCR on the 5' RACE reads. Of 100,000 or so distinct CDR3 sequences listed, under 6.5% are singletons. The sample taken for sequencing was memory T cells sorted from blood. The receptor source for this set is a woman aged 50 to 65 in good health.

This clonotype was seen at least ten times. This rearrangement joins TRBV5-5 to TRBJ1-1, with a weak D call TRBD1 (5 bases). CDR1 and CDR2 from the germline V gene are SGHKS and YYEKEE (reference sequence). Trimming removed 0 bases at V and 1 base at J, with 7 bases between. The CDR3 has 14 residues. The CDR3 bases are TGTGCCAGCAGCTTGGACACAGGGAACACTGAAGCTTTCTTT. As protein: CASSLDTGNTEAFF.

This clonotype was counted at least ten times. The J gene is TRBJ2-2, the V gene TRBV11-2, with D maybe TRBD2 (7 bases). V was pared by 2 bases and J by 6 bases, with 13 bases between. Germline V lookup: CDR1 SGHAT, CDR2 FQNNGV. This CDR3 comprises 15 residues. The CDR3 DNA reads TGTGCCAGCAGCTTAAGTGGGGAGGGGGCCGGGGAGCTGTTTTTT. This gives the protein CASSLSGEGAGELFF.

The chain joins TRBV2 to TRBJ2-5; the match to TRBD2 covers 13 bases. This CDR3 spans 18 amino acids. Per germline, CDR1 SNHLY and CDR2 FYNNEI. The V segment lost 2 bases and the J segment 5 bases; nucleotides outside the gene matches: 11. CDR3: CASSELVGLAGFGETQYF. The CDR3 DNA is TGTGCCAGCAGTGAATTGGTGGGACTAGCGGGATTTGGGGAGACCCAGTACTTC.

This clonotype was recorded at least ten times. The gene calls are TRBV4-2 and TRBJ1-1; D is unresolved. CDR3 length: 16 residues. Looked up from germline, CDR1 is LGHNA and CDR2 is YNFKEQ. V gave up 1 base and J gave up 7 bases, with 19 bases separating them. The CDR3 is CASSQAFRVSFDEAFF. The CDR3 region has the DNA TGTGCCAGCAGCCAAGCATTTAGGGTATCTTTTGATGAAGCTTTCTTT.

In its sample, this clonotype was seen a few times. The chain employs TRBV28 and TRBJ2-7; a possible D gene is TRBD2 (6 bases). The germline CDR1 and CDR2 sequences are MDHEN and SYDVKM. This CDR3 has 14 amino acids. The V end lost 5 bases, the J end lost 3 bases, and 14 bases lay between the germline ends. The CDR3 sequence: CASSGGSGYYEQYV. DNA of the CDR3: TGTGCCAGCAGTGGAGGGAGTGGATACTACGAGCAGTACGTC.

This chain links TRBV2 with TRBJ2-7; D might be TRBD1 (6 bases). The CDR3 is 16 amino acids. Trimming took off 6 bases at V and 6 bases at J, with 24 bases between the two ends. Germline V gene lookup returns CDR1 SNHLY and CDR2 FYNNEI. The CDR3 loop reads CASSPFRTAMDGEQYF. For the CDR3, the DNA is TGTGCCAGCAGCCCTTTTCGGACAGCGATGGATGGCGAGCAGTACTTC.

This clonotype was recorded a few times. The chain employs TRBV7-2 and TRBJ1-6; D may be TRBD1 (5 bases). Trimming cost V 6 bases and J 11 bases, with 14 bases left between them. CDR1 and CDR2 (germline): SGHTA, FQGNSA. The CDR3 loop spans 13 amino acids. This chain's CDR3 is CASSREGRPPLHF. The CDR3 nucleotides are TGTGCCAGCAGTCGAGAGGGGAGACCACCCCTCCACTTT.

This clonotype has a count of ten or more. V and J are TRBV12-3 or TRBV12-4 and TRBJ1-2; D is ambiguous. V was cut by 1 base and J by 8 bases, with 8 bases left in between. The length of the CDR3 is 12 residues. CDR3 DNA: TGTGCCAGCAGTTTAGGTTCGGGAGGCTACACCTTC. Protein: CASSLGSGGYTF.

This clonotype was counted ten times or more. V is TRBV6-4 and J is TRBJ2-1, with 10 positions matching TRBD1. The V segment lost 2 bases and the J segment 7 bases; nucleotides outside the gene matches: 8. CDR1 MRHNA and CDR2 SNTAGT come from the germline V gene. This CDR3 has 16 amino acids. CDR3 sequence (DNA): TGTGCCAGCAGTGACCCAAGGGACAGGGGTGGGAATGAGCAGTTCTTC. Amino acids: CASSDPRDRGGNEQFF.

This clonotype was found a few times. The chain joins TRBV19 to TRBJ2-5; TRBD1 is a possible D gene (5 bases). Trimming stripped 4 bases from V and 0 bases from J, with 6 bases between. CDR3 length equals 13 residues. Per the germline V gene, CDR1 is LNHDA and CDR2 is SQIVND (reference sequence). CDR3 sequence: CASSRQYQETQYF. CDR3 nucleotides: TGTGCCAGTAGTAGACAGTACCAAGAGACCCAGTACTTC.

The V call is TRBV6-6, the J call TRBJ1-2, with D unclear. Germline CDR1 reads MNHNY; CDR2 reads SVGAGI (reference sequence). The CDR3 has 13 amino acids. Trimming pared 6 bases from V and 2 bases from J, leaving 10 bases between. CDR3 DNA: TGTGCCAGCAGCCCCGGACGGAACTATGGCTACACCTTC. Amino acids: CASSPGRNYGYTF.

This clonotype has more than one count but fewer than ten. The gene calls are TRBV7-2 and TRBJ2-5; 11 bases agree with TRBD2. V shed 4 bases, J shed 4 bases, and the junction held 8 bases outside the gene matches. Germline CDR1 is SGHTA and CDR2 is FQGNSA. The CDR3 runs 16 residues. The CDR3 spells CASSWTSGPNRETQYF. CDR3 DNA sequence: TGTGCCAGCAGCTGGACTAGCGGGCCCAACCGAGAGACCCAGTACTTC.

This sequence joins TRBV20-1 and TRBJ2-7; possibly TRBD1 for D (6 bases). Germline loops: CDR1 DFQATT, CDR2 SNEGSKA (reference sequence). The V gene lost 7 bases and the J gene lost 0 bases, with 10 bases spanning the gap. This CDR3 comprises 12 residues. This CDR3 is CSGGPSSYEQYF. The CDR3 bases are TGCAGTGGGGGGCCGAGCTCCTACGAGCAGTACTTC.

This clonotype appeared many times. The rearrangement joins TRBV9 to TRBJ2-5; 8 nucleotides line up with TRBD2. J was trimmed by 3 bases and V by 3 bases; bases with no gene match: 7. Germline V CDR1 and CDR2: SGDLS, YYNGEE. CDR3 size: 15 residues. The CDR3 DNA reads TGTGCCAGCAGCGGGAACCGCGGGGGGAAAGAGACCCAGTACTTC. It encodes CASSGNRGGKETQYF.

There are many counts of this clonotype. This chain uses TRBV25-1 with TRBJ1-1; perhaps TRBD1 as D (5 bases). The V gene's germline CDR1 is MGHDK and CDR2 SYGVNS. The CDR3 sequence is 14 residues long. The V and J ends lost 2 bases and 1 base respectively, with 8 bases between them. CDR3 region: CASSEGGGNTEAFF. The DNA for the CDR3 is TGTGCCAGCAGTGAAGGGGGGGGGAACACTGAAGCTTTCTTT.

This clonotype was seen at least ten times. The V call is TRBV7-9, the J call TRBJ2-1; 8 bases line up with TRBD2. The CDR3 extends over 15 amino acids. V lost 3 bases, J lost 0 bases, and 1 base stayed unmatched. Per the germline V gene, CDR1 is SEHNR and CDR2 is FQNEAQ (reference sequence). Here the CDR3 reads CASSFSGTSYNEQFF. CDR3 sequence (DNA): TGTGCCAGCAGCTTTAGCGGGACCTCCTACAATGAGCAGTTCTTC.

This clonotype occurred many times. The chain combines TRBV10-1 with TRBJ1-1; D call uncertain. The V and J ends lost 0 bases and 9 bases respectively, with 11 bases between them. The CDR3 has 13 residues. CDR1 WNHNN and CDR2 SYGVQD come from the germline V gene (reference sequence). CDR3 amino acids: CASSESKVSQAFF. CDR3 bases: TGCGCCAGCAGTGAGTCGAAAGTCAGTCAAGCTTTCTTT.

V usage is TRBV19 and J usage is TRBJ1-4; D is ambiguous. Germline values: CDR1 LNHDA, CDR2 SQIVND (reference sequence). This CDR3 is 15 amino acids long. The germline V and J ends were trimmed by 4 bases and 1 base, with 10 bases remaining between them. The CDR3 DNA follows: TGTGCCAGTAGTACCGGCCGGGGAACTAATGAAAAACTGTTTTTT. The encoded protein is CASSTGRGTNEKLFF.

This clonotype was seen at least ten times. V and J are TRBV4-1 and TRBJ1-5; possibly TRBD1 for D (5 bases). V lost 3 bases and J lost 10, with 16 bases in between. The CDR3 contains 14 residues. The germline gives CDR1 MGHRA, CDR2 YSYEKL. The CDR3 sequence: CASSQPGQHEPQHF. The CDR3 region has the DNA TGCGCCAGCAGCCAGCCCGGACAACATGAACCCCAGCATTTT.

This clonotype was seen ten or more times. This rearrangement joins TRBV5-1 to TRBJ2-2, with 8 bases matching TRBD2. J gave up 2 bases and V 0 bases, and 3 bases lay outside the gene matches. The CDR3 totals 16 residues. CDR1 is SGHRS, CDR2 YFSETQ, per germline. CDR3 residues: CASSLEGTRNTGELFF. Here the CDR3 DNA reads TGCGCCAGCAGCTTGGAAGGGACTAGAAACACCGGGGAGCTGTTTTTT.

This clonotype was detected once. One end of the junction fails to match germline, which may point to a read error. The chain combines TRBV5-1 with TRBJ1-1; D is unresolved. CDR1 and CDR2 (germline): SGHRS, YFSETQ. CDR3 size: 14 residues. As DNA, the CDR3 is TGCGCCAGCAGCTTGGGACCGAAGGCGGCTGAAGCTTCCTTT. Translated, it gives CASSLGPKAAEASF.

This clonotype was recorded at least ten times. This chain uses TRBV3-1 with TRBJ2-1, with 9 nucleotides matching TRBD2. Germline CDR1 and CDR2: LGHDT and YNNKEL (reference sequence). This CDR3 region has 18 residues. The trim removed 0 bases at V and 2 bases at J, leaving 8 bases unmatched. CDR3 sequence reads: CASSQDAGGLGAYNEQFF. The CDR3 coding sequence is TGTGCCAGCAGCCAAGACGCGGGAGGGCTCGGGGCCTACAATGAGCAGTTCTTC.